Below, 29 T cell receptor beta chains from the same sample are listed, as sequenced in a study of early T cells in non-severe SARS-CoV-2 infection. TCRdb analysed the 5' RACE reads with MiXCR anew, one entry per CDR3 protein. The sample includes approximately 75,000 distinct CDR3 sequences, more than 3.5% of them seen just once. This sample comprised whole blood, obtained at baseline. These receptors were obtained from an adult who was a healthcare worker with PCR-confirmed SARS-CoV-2 infection or an uninfected control (not recorded which). The donor label of this sample is uncertain.

This clonotype was seen more than once but under ten times. The rearrangement links TRBV25-1 to TRBJ1-2, with 7 bases fitting TRBD1. This CDR3 has 14 residues. Germline CDR1 reads MGHDK; CDR2 reads SYGVNS. V lost 4 bases to trimming and J lost 4 bases; unmatched junction nucleotides: 6. CDR3 bases: TGTGCCAGCAGTGGCCCAGGGGGAAGCTATGGCTACACCTTC. Protein sequence: CASSGPGGSYGYTF.

This clonotype has ten or more counts. The chain uses TRBV7-6 and TRBJ1-2; no definite D call. The germline V gene encodes CDR1 SGHVS and CDR2 FNYEAQ. Between the trimmed V and J ends, which lost 1 base and 4 bases, there was a span of 7 bases. The CDR3 loop spans 13 amino acids. This CDR3 is CASSLGGSYGYTF. The CDR3 DNA is TGTGCCAGCAGCTTAGGAGGATCCTATGGCTACACCTTC.

The chain links TRBV6-5 to TRBJ2-3; TRBD1 aligns across 9 bases. This CDR3 region has 16 residues. J gave up 3 bases and V 0 bases, and 4 bases lay outside the gene matches. CDR1 is MNHEY and CDR2 is SVGAGI in the germline V gene. CDR3 sequence reads: CASSYSGTGSTDTQYF. The DNA for the CDR3 is TGTGCCAGCAGTTACTCCGGGACAGGGAGTACAGATACGCAGTATTTT.

The chain carries TRBV7-2 and TRBJ2-2, with 10 nucleotides matching TRBD2. This CDR3 is 15 amino acids long. Germline assignment: CDR1 SGHTA and CDR2 FQGNSA. The V and J ends lost 4 bases and 3 bases, in that order; junction bases with no gene match: 2. The CDR3 DNA reads as TGTGCCAGCAGCTCCGGACTAGCGGACACCGGGGAGCTGTTTTTT. Translating gives CASSSGLADTGELFF.

This clonotype showed up many times. The chain couples TRBV28 to TRBJ2-7; 7 bases map to TRBD2. The V and J ends lost 5 bases and 2 bases, in that order; junction bases with no gene match: 12. The CDR3 length is 16 residues. The germline V gene has CDR1 MDHEN and CDR2 SYDVKM. The CDR3 bases are TGTGCCAGCAGTCCCCCTCCCGCTAGCGGAGCCTACGAGCAGTACTTC. It is translated as CASSPPPASGAYEQYF.

This clonotype has only a few counts. The chain couples TRBV28 to TRBJ2-5, with D perhaps TRBD1 or TRBD2 (5 bases each). CDR1 and CDR2 from the germline V gene are MDHEN and SYDVKM. The CDR3 spans 14 residues. The V end was cut by 2 bases, the J end by 1 base, with 8 bases between. In nucleotides, the CDR3 is TGTGCCAGCAGTTTACCGGGGACCCAAGAGACCCAGTACTTC. Protein sequence: CASSLPGTQETQYF. Full variable domain (missing parts from reference TRBV28 and TRBJ2-5): DVKVTQSSRYLVKRTGEKVFLECVQDMDHENMFWYRQDPGLGLRLIYFSYDVKMKEKGDIPEGYSVSREKKERFSLILESASTNQTSMYLCASSLPGTQETQYFGPGTRLLVL.

This clonotype appeared many times. The rearrangement links TRBV20-1 to TRBJ2-3; D might be TRBD2 (6 bases). Trimming took 0 bases from V and 4 from J, leaving 8 bases between them. CDR1 DFQATT and CDR2 SNEGSKA come from the germline V gene (reference sequence). The CDR3 is made up of 13 amino acids. The CDR3 sequence: CSAREGGPDTQYF. CDR3 in DNA: TGCAGTGCTAGAGAAGGAGGGCCAGATACGCAGTATTTT.

This clonotype was seen repeatedly, ten times or more. The rearrangement uses TRBV4-3 and TRBJ2-6; D uncertain. The CDR3 runs to 16 residues. V was clipped by 0 bases and J by 0 bases, with 6 bases between them. Germline loops: CDR1 LGHNA, CDR2 YSLEER. The CDR3 sequence: CASSQDPVSGANVLTF. DNA of the CDR3: TGCGCCAGCAGCCAAGACCCAGTCTCTGGGGCCAACGTCCTGACTTTC.

There are many counts of this clonotype. The V call is TRBV7-2, the J call TRBJ2-5; possible D gene TRBD2, 6 bases. There are 13 residues in the CDR3. Germline V lookup: CDR1 SGHTA, CDR2 FQGNSA. V was cut by 3 bases and J by 6 bases, with 11 bases left in between. CDR3 loop: CASSLGTGKTQYF. The CDR3 coding sequence is TGTGCCAGCAGCTTGGGGACTGGGAAGACCCAGTACTTC. Full variable domain (remainder filled in from reference TRBV7-2 and TRBJ2-5): GAGVSQSPSNKVTEKGKDVELRCDPISGHTALYWYRQSLGQGLEFLIYFQGNSAPDKSGLPSDRFSAERTGGSVSTLTIQRTQQEDSAVYLCASSLGTGKTQYFGPGTRLLVL.

V gene TRBV3-1 combines with J gene TRBJ1-5; D is possibly TRBD1 (6 bases). Germline assignment: CDR1 LGHDT and CDR2 YNNKEL (reference sequence). The CDR3 consists of 17 residues. V was trimmed by 4 bases and J by 5 bases, leaving 21 bases between them. In nucleotides, the CDR3 is TGTGCCAGCAGCCCAACTCACAGAACAGGGATTCATCAGCCCCAGCATTTT. It encodes CASSPTHRTGIHQPQHF.

The chain carries TRBV28 and TRBJ2-1; D perhaps matches TRBD2 (7 bases). Per germline, CDR1 MDHEN and CDR2 SYDVKM. The V and J ends lost 2 bases and 7 bases respectively, with 12 bases between them. The CDR3 loop spans 14 amino acids. The CDR3 bases are TGTGCCAGCAGTTTAGGGGGGGCCTTTAATGAGCAGTTCTTC. The encoded protein is CASSLGGAFNEQFF. Drawing the rest from reference TRBV28 and TRBJ2-1, the complete variable domain is DVKVTQSSRYLVKRTGEKVFLECVQDMDHENMFWYRQDPGLGLRLIYFSYDVKMKEKGDIPEGYSVSREKKERFSLILESASTNQTSMYLCASSLGGAFNEQFFGPGTRLTVL.

The sample holds a few counts of this clonotype. The chain has TRBV6-2 or TRBV6-3 and TRBJ2-1; TRBD1 aligns across 9 bases. The CDR3 loop spans 14 amino acids. Germline V gives CDR1 MNHEY, CDR2 SVGEGT. The trim removed 6 bases at V and 7 bases at J, leaving 7 bases unmatched. The CDR3 DNA sequence: TGTGCCAGCAGGCGGACAGGGGTTGGGAATGAGCAGTTCTTC. It encodes CASRRTGVGNEQFF.

This clonotype has a count of ten or more. The CDR3 nucleotides are TGTGCCAGCAGCTTGGTAGGGAATAGCAATCAGCCCCAGCATTTT. It encodes CASSLVGNSNQPQHF. This sequence joins TRBV5-5 and TRBJ1-5; D remains unclear. Germline CDR1 is SGHKS and CDR2 is YYEKEE (reference sequence). Deletions cut 0 bases from V and 0 bases from J, with 7 bases between. The length of the CDR3 is 15 residues.

The chain combines TRBV18 with TRBJ2-2, with a weak D call TRBD2 (6 bases). Germline lookup yields CDR1 KGHSH and CDR2 LQKENI. CDR3 size: 17 residues. V was cut by 3 bases and J by 0 bases, with 14 bases left in between. The CDR3 DNA sequence: TGTGCCAGCTCACCGGCGGGCGGAGGGCCGAACACCGGGGAGCTGTTTTTT. It encodes CASSPAGGGPNTGELFF.

This clonotype was picked up many times. The rearrangement links TRBV11-2 to TRBJ2-3, with D maybe TRBD2 (5 bases). Germline lookup yields CDR1 SGHAT and CDR2 FQNNGV. The CDR3 length is 16 residues. With 4 bases removed from V and 4 bases from J, the gap between germline ends came to 18 bases. CDR3 amino acids: CASSSRRDYLPDTQYF. Written as DNA, the CDR3 is TGTGCCAGCAGCTCCCGCCGCGACTATCTCCCAGATACGCAGTATTTT.

The rearrangement links TRBV20-1 to TRBJ1-1; unclear D gene. The V end was cut by 6 bases, the J end by 0 bases, with 14 bases between. Germline V lookup: CDR1 DFQATT, CDR2 SNEGSKA (reference sequence). CDR3 length equals 14 residues. The CDR3 reads CSAPLPGVNTEAFF. The CDR3 region has the DNA TGCAGTGCCCCCCTCCCGGGAGTGAACACTGAAGCTTTCTTT.

The genes are TRBV9 and TRBJ1-6, with no clear D. Germline V CDR1 and CDR2: SGDLS, YYNGEE. With 0 bases removed from V and 4 bases from J, the gap between germline ends came to 14 bases. CDR3 length equals 17 residues. The CDR3 loop reads CASSVGLRVGYNSPLHF. CDR3 nucleotide sequence: TGTGCCAGCAGCGTAGGACTAAGGGTCGGGTATAATTCACCCCTCCACTTT.

This clonotype was picked up many times. The rearrangement uses TRBV29-1 and TRBJ1-2; D remains ambiguous. The CDR3 loop spans 10 amino acids. Germline CDR1 is SQVTM and CDR2 is ANQGSEA. V dropped 6 bases and J dropped 10 bases, with 12 bases sitting between them. The CDR3 bases are TGCAGCGTCTATGTCGTCGACTACACCTTC. This translates into CSVYVVDYTF.

This clonotype was counted many times. The chain uses TRBV9 and TRBJ2-3; D is unresolved. The CDR3 is 16 amino acids. Per the germline V gene, CDR1 is SGDLS and CDR2 is YYNGEE. Trimming took off 0 bases at V and 1 base at J, with 12 bases between the two ends. CDR3 sequence reads: CASSVVPGEGTDTQYF. In DNA, the CDR3 is TGTGCCAGCAGCGTAGTTCCGGGCGAAGGCACAGATACGCAGTATTTT.

The chain joins TRBV24-1 to TRBJ1-5; 9 bases agree with TRBD1. The CDR3 totals 16 residues. CDR1 KGHDR and CDR2 SFDVKD come from the germline V gene. V was pared by 2 bases and J by 4 bases, with 5 bases of the junction left unmatched. CDR3: CATSDSDRGRNQPQHF. The CDR3 DNA follows: TGTGCCACCAGTGATTCGGACAGGGGTCGGAATCAGCCCCAGCATTTT.

This clonotype was seen many times. The V and J genes are TRBV7-2 and TRBJ1-5, with 8 bases that match TRBD1. With V trimmed by 6 bases and J by 0 bases, 10 bases remained unmatched. Germline loops: CDR1 SGHTA, CDR2 FQGNSA. This CDR3 has 17 residues. The CDR3 loop is CASSPGGRLLSNQPQHF. The DNA for the CDR3 is TGTGCCAGCAGTCCAGGGGGCAGGCTACTTAGCAATCAGCCCCAGCATTTT.

This clonotype was seen more than once but under ten times. This rearrangement joins TRBV5-1 to TRBJ1-1, with 7 bases identical to TRBD1. Germline V lookup: CDR1 SGHRS, CDR2 YFSETQ. This CDR3 region has 13 residues. Trimming removed 4 bases from V and 4 bases from J; junction bases left unmatched: 4. CDR3 loop: CASSPNRGTEAFF. DNA for the CDR3: TGCGCCAGCAGCCCTAACAGGGGCACTGAAGCTTTCTTT.

This clonotype was observed many times. The rearrangement uses TRBV6-5 and TRBJ2-5; 7 nucleotides agree with TRBD1. There are 14 residues in the CDR3. Per germline, CDR1 MNHEY and CDR2 SVGAGI. Unmatched junction bases numbered 0, after V lost 0 bases and J lost 2 bases. CDR3 sequence (DNA): TGTGCCAGCAGTTACTCGGGACAGCAAGAGACCCAGTACTTC. Amino acid sequence: CASSYSGQQETQYF.

In its sample, this clonotype was seen many times. This sequence joins TRBV11-2 and TRBJ2-2; 7 bases fit TRBD1. The CDR3 runs to 16 residues. From germline, CDR1 is SGHAT and CDR2 FQNNGV. V lost 5 bases, J lost 4 bases, and 10 bases stayed unmatched. CDR3 nucleotide sequence: TGTGCCAGCAGCGCCGACAGGGCGGCGGCCACCGGGGAGCTGTTTTTT. Its protein product is CASSADRAAATGELFF.

On this clonotype: A much larger clonotype is one base distant, so this may be a read error. V is TRBV10-2 and J is TRBJ2-3; TRBD1 matches at 11 bases. The CDR3 loop spans 13 amino acids. CDR1 WSHSY and CDR2 SAAADI come from the germline V gene. In nucleotides, the CDR3 is TGCGCCAGCCTGGACAGGGGGCGCAATACGCTGTATTTT. Encoded protein: CASLDRGRNTLYF.

The table lists this clonotype with many counts. The V call is TRBV12-3 or TRBV12-4, the J call TRBJ1-4, with D maybe TRBD1 (5 bases). The germline V and J ends were trimmed by 5 bases and 5 bases, with 12 bases remaining between them. CDR3 size: 14 residues. The CDR3 region has the DNA TGTGCCAGCAGTCCGGGGACTGGGAATGAAAAACTGTTTTTT. Encoded protein: CASSPGTGNEKLFF.

This clonotype was recorded many times. The chain combines TRBV6-5 with TRBJ2-3; 7 bases are shared with TRBD1. Trimming removed 4 bases from V and 7 bases from J; junction bases left unmatched: 14. This CDR3 has 16 residues. Germline V gives CDR1 MNHEY, CDR2 SVGAGI. The CDR3 loop is CASSSSRDSSLNTQYF. DNA for the CDR3: TGTGCCAGCAGTTCCTCCCGGGACAGCTCCTTAAATACGCAGTATTTT.

This clonotype was recorded at least ten times. CDR3 nucleotides: TGTGCCAGCAGCCGACAGGGGGTTTTGACAGATACGCAGTATTTT. This sequence encodes CASSRQGVLTDTQYF. The genes are TRBV7-2 and TRBJ2-3, with 9 bases fitting TRBD1. With V trimmed by 5 bases and J by 3 bases, 6 bases remained unmatched. Germline V gene lookup returns CDR1 SGHTA and CDR2 FQGNSA. This CDR3 has 15 residues.

This clonotype was observed at least ten times. This chain joins TRBV15 and TRBJ1-3; no clear D gene. The V end was cut by 1 base, the J end by 0 bases, with 10 bases between. This CDR3 spans 16 amino acids. The germline V gene has CDR1 LNHNV and CDR2 YYDKDF (reference sequence). In nucleotides, the CDR3 is TGTGCCACCAGCAGAGGCGTTGATAGCTCTGGAAACACCATATATTTT. Its translation: CATSRGVDSSGNTIYF.